One sample yielded the 17 T cell receptor beta chains listed below, sequenced in a study of cytomegalovirus exposure and HLA in healthy donors. The table came from immunoSEQ multiplex PCR; TCRdb's copy has only in-frame clones and leaves some out. Among around 70,000 clones listed, 94% were seen once. The sequencing sample was made of PBMCs. The origin of the receptors is a woman between 18 and 29 years old in good health and CMV-seropositive.

The chain has TRBV9 and TRBJ2-7, with TRBD1 matching 10 bases. J lost 3 bases, V lost 5 bases, and 5 bases had no gene match. In germline, CDR1 is SGDLS, CDR2 YYNGEE. CDR3 length equals 14 residues. The DNA for the CDR3 is TGTGCCAGCAGTCCGGGACAGGGGAACTACGAGCAGTACTTC. It yields the protein CASSPGQGNYEQYF.

V and J are TRBV21-1 and TRBJ1-6. TRBV21-1 is classified as a pseudogene. The CDR3 totals 16 residues. The CDR3 coding sequence is TGTGCCAGCAGCAAAGTTGTGGCCGGGGTTGGCTCACCCCTCCACTTT. It yields the protein CASSKVVAGVGSPLHF.

This clone was detected only once. The rearrangement joins TRBV27 to TRBJ1-5, with TRBD1 matching 7 bases. The V segment lost 5 bases and the J segment 5 bases; nucleotides outside the gene matches: 15. The CDR3 runs 17 residues. CDR1 is MNHEY, CDR2 SMNVEV, per germline (reference sequence). The CDR3 reads CASSPNGFGGGYQPQHF. The CDR3 DNA sequence: TGTGCCAGCAGTCCTAACGGGTTCGGAGGGGGCTATCAGCCCCAGCATTTT.

The chain couples TRBV12-5 to TRBJ1-3, with TRBD1 matching 9 bases. V gave up 4 bases and J gave up 8 bases; unmatched junction bases: 3. Looked up from germline, CDR1 is LGHNT and CDR2 is FRNRAP. CDR3 length: 13 amino acids. The CDR3 protein is CASGSGQGYTIYF. DNA for the CDR3: TGTGCTAGTGGTTCCGGACAGGGGTACACCATATATTTT.

The chain recombines TRBV7-3 with TRBJ2-1; 12 bases match TRBD2. Germline values: CDR1 SGHTA, CDR2 FQGTGA. J lost 3 bases, V lost 5 bases, and 8 bases had no gene match. The CDR3 runs 17 residues. CDR3 region: CASSPRLAGENYNEQFF. The CDR3 DNA is TGTGCCAGCAGCCCCCGACTAGCGGGAGAGAACTACAATGAGCAGTTCTTC.

This rearrangement joins TRBV4-1 to TRBJ2-3, with D maybe TRBD2 (6 bases). The CDR3 runs to 12 residues. Looked up from germline, CDR1 is MGHRA and CDR2 is YSYEKL. Trimming shortened V by 1 base and J by 9 bases, and 8 bases separated the two germline ends. DNA of the CDR3: TGCGCCAGCAGCCAAGCGGGGGACACGCAGTATTTT. Protein product: CASSQAGDTQYF.

The chain uses TRBV5-6 and TRBJ1-5, with D possibly TRBD1 on 6 matching bases. The germline V and J ends were trimmed by 3 bases and 0 bases, with 10 bases remaining between them. The CDR3 loop spans 15 amino acids. Per germline, CDR1 SGHDT and CDR2 YYEEEE. CDR3 sequence: CASSWQGYSNQPQHF. For the CDR3, the DNA is TGTGCCAGCAGCTGGCAGGGGTATAGCAATCAGCCCCAGCATTTT.

The chain joins TRBV5-1 to TRBJ1-4; 9 positions match TRBD1. Per germline, CDR1 SGHRS and CDR2 YFSETQ. The CDR3 spans 14 residues. J was trimmed by 6 bases and V by 1 base; bases with no gene match: 1. The CDR3 protein is CASSLTGGDEKLFF. CDR3 bases: TGCGCCAGCAGCTTGACAGGGGGCGATGAAAAACTGTTTTTT.

This clone was seen once. This chain links TRBV9 with TRBJ2-5, with D maybe TRBD2 (5 bases). V lost 1 base, J lost 4 bases, and 8 bases lay in between. This CDR3 has 13 amino acids. Germline-derived CDR1 and CDR2 are SGDLS and YYNGEE. Here the CDR3 reads CASSVLAGETQYF. The CDR3 region has the DNA TGTGCCAGCAGCGTACTGGCGGGAGAGACCCAGTACTTC. Full variable domain (rest looked up from reference TRBV9 and TRBJ2-5): DSGVTQTPKHLITATGQRVTLRCSPRSGDLSVYWYQQSLDQGLQFLIQYYNGEERAKGNILERFSAQQFPDLHSELNLSSLELGDSALYFCASSVLAGETQYFGPGTRLLVL.

The chain recombines TRBV30 with TRBJ2-3; 11 bases fit TRBD2. This CDR3 contains 15 residues. Per germline, CDR1 GTSNPN and CDR2 SVGIG (reference sequence). The V segment lost 5 bases and the J segment 1 base; nucleotides outside the gene matches: 5. CDR3 nucleotide sequence: TGTGCCTGGGCCACGACTAGCGGGGGCACAGATACGCAGTATTTT. Its translation: CAWATTSGGTDTQYF.

The chain combines TRBV9 with TRBJ1-1, with D perhaps TRBD1 (5 bases). Germline CDR1 and CDR2: SGDLS and YYNGEE. The CDR3 has 13 amino acids. With 0 bases removed from V and 8 bases from J, the gap between germline ends came to 11 bases. The CDR3: CASSVAGGWEAFF. For the CDR3, the DNA is TGTGCCAGCAGCGTAGCTGGGGGGTGGGAAGCTTTCTTT.

The CDR3 DNA sequence: TGTGCCAGTAGCCCCTTAGCCATGAATGAGCAGTTCTTC. It specifies CASSPLAMNEQFF. The chain carries TRBV19 and TRBJ2-1; D not certain. CDR3 size: 13 residues. Germline CDR1 LNHDA, CDR2 SQIVND (reference sequence). V was trimmed by 6 bases and J by 7 bases, leaving 13 bases between them.

J is TRBJ1-4 and V is TRBV19; D uncertain. With 5 bases removed from V and 0 bases from J, the gap between germline ends came to 10 bases. The germline CDR1 and CDR2 sequences are LNHDA and SQIVND (reference sequence). The CDR3 totals 15 residues. The CDR3: CASSWATTTNEKLFF. Written as DNA, the CDR3 is TGTGCCAGTAGTTGGGCGACGACAACTAATGAAAAACTGTTTTTT. Looking up the rest from reference TRBV19 and TRBJ1-4 gives the full variable domain: DGGITQSPKYLFRKEGQNVTLSCEQNLNHDAMYWYRQDPGQGLRLIYYSQIVNDFQKGDIAEGYSVSREKKESFPLTVTSAQKNPTAFYLCASSWATTTNEKLFFGSGTQLSVL.

This clone was found once. V and J are TRBV7-2 and TRBJ2-3, with TRBD1 as a possible D gene (5 bases). The CDR3 length is 15 residues. Per germline, CDR1 SGHTA and CDR2 FQGNSA. Trimming cost V 1 base and J 6 bases, with 14 bases left between them. The CDR3 sequence is CASSLGADNSDTQYF. CDR3 nucleotides: TGTGCCAGCAGCTTAGGGGCGGACAATAGTGATACGCAGTATTTT.

The chain recombines TRBV19 with TRBJ1-2; the match to TRBD1 covers 7 bases. The V gene end was trimmed by 5 bases and the J gene end by 6 bases; junction bases not matched to a gene: 6. The CDR3 spans 13 residues. CDR1 and CDR2 (germline): LNHDA, SQIVND (reference sequence). CDR3 DNA: TGTGCCAGTAGTCACAGGGGTGGAAATGGCTACACCTTC. Translated, it gives CASSHRGGNGYTF.

The V call is TRBV6-5, the J call TRBJ2-1, with TRBD1 as a possible D gene (6 bases). V lost 2 bases to trimming and J lost 9 bases, with 17 bases between them. Per germline, CDR1 MNHEY and CDR2 SVGAGI. This CDR3 is 15 amino acids long. Here the CDR3 reads CASSYDWQSRGEQFF. Here the CDR3 DNA reads TGTGCCAGCAGTTACGACTGGCAGTCCAGGGGTGAGCAGTTCTTC.

The V gene is TRBV5-8, the J gene TRBJ2-5; 15 bases align to TRBD2. Germline CDR1 and CDR2: SGHTS and YDEGEE. With V trimmed by 3 bases and J by 5 bases, 11 bases remained unmatched. This CDR3 comprises 18 residues. The CDR3 DNA sequence: TGTGCCAGCAGCTGGACCGGGACTAGCGGGGGGCAGGGGGAGACCCAGTACTTC. This sequence encodes CASSWTGTSGGQGETQYF.